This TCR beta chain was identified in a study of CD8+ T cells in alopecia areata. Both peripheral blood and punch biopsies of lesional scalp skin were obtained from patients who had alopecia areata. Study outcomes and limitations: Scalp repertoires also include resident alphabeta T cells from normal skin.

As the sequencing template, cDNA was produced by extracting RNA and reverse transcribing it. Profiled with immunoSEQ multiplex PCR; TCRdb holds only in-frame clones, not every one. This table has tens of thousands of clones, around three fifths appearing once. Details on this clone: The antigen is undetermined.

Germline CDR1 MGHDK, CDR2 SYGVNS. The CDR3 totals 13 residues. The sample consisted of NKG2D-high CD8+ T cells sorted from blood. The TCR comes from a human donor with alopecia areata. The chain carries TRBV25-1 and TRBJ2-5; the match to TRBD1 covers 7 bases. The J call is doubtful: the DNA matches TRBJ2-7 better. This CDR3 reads CASSDRDPYEQYF. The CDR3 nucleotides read TGTGCCAGCAGCGACAGGGACCCCTACGAGCAGTACTTC.